The 9 T cell receptor beta chains presented below share a single source sample, sequenced in a study of T-cell reconstitution after alpha-beta-depleted transplantation in children. Preparing the TCRbeta library involved the use of unique molecular identifiers. TCRdb redid the calling of the PCR reads with MiXCR, one entry per CDR3 protein. The table includes approximately 200,000 distinct CDR3 sequences, roughly 6.3% detected once. Sample: PBMCs, taken before TCRalphabeta/CD19-depleted stem cell transplant. The receptors derive from a girl under two years old with combined immunodeficiency, due to receive a stem cell transplant.

This clonotype was observed a few times. The rearrangement joins TRBV29-1 to TRBJ2-7; D not certain. CDR1 SQVTM and CDR2 ANQGSEA come from the germline V gene. The CDR3 runs 8 residues. With 1 base removed from V and 12 bases from J, the gap between germline ends came to 4 bases. DNA for the CDR3: TGCAGCGTTGAAGGGCCGTACTTC. Its protein product is CSVEGPYF.

This clonotype was counted many times. This chain joins TRBV11-2 and TRBJ1-2; no clear D. This CDR3 region has 19 residues. Deletions cut 2 bases from V and 2 bases from J, with 24 bases between. Germline V gene lookup returns CDR1 SGHAT and CDR2 FQNNGV. In DNA form, the CDR3 reads TGTGCCAGCAGCTTATTTATCCCCAACGACAATCTTCTAAACTATGGCTACACCTTC. It encodes CASSLFIPNDNLLNYGYTF.

This clonotype was observed at least ten times. This chain uses TRBV2 with TRBJ1-1; tentative D call: TRBD1 (6 bases). Trimming shortened V by 4 bases and J by 3 bases, and 12 bases separated the two germline ends. This CDR3 is built from 14 residues. Looked up from germline, CDR1 is SNHLY and CDR2 is FYNNEI. For the CDR3, the DNA is TGTGCCAGCAGTGTGACAGGTGGGGACACTGAAGCTTTCTTT. Protein: CASSVTGGDTEAFF.

The chain recombines TRBV2 with TRBJ1-2, with D perhaps matching TRBD1 (6 bases). This CDR3 spans 16 amino acids. Germline lookup yields CDR1 SNHLY and CDR2 FYNNEI. The germline V and J ends were trimmed by 6 bases and 0 bases, with 17 bases remaining between them. CDR3 amino acids: CASRGGRGGPNYGYTF. The CDR3 nucleotides are TGTGCCAGCAGGGGGGGCAGGGGCGGACCTAACTATGGCTACACCTTC.

This clonotype came up many times. This rearrangement joins TRBV7-9 to TRBJ2-4, with unresolved D. Deletions cut 2 bases from V and 8 bases from J, with 7 bases between. CDR3 length: 12 residues. CDR1 is SEHNR and CDR2 is FQNEAQ in the germline V gene (reference sequence). CDR3 DNA sequence: TGTGCCAGCAGCTTACATGCTGACATTCAGTACTTC. Translating gives CASSLHADIQYF.

Ten or more counts support this clonotype. CDR3 in amino acids: CASSQDRLGGLETQYF. CDR3 coding DNA: TGCGCCAGCAGCCAAGATCGTTTGGGGGGGCTGGAGACCCAGTACTTC. The J gene is TRBJ2-5, the V gene TRBV4-3; D is perhaps TRBD2 (7 bases). The CDR3 is 16 amino acids. Germline loops: CDR1 LGHNA, CDR2 YSLEER. V lost 0 bases and J 5 bases, leaving 16 bases between the germline ends.

The table lists this clonotype with many counts. This chain joins TRBV7-9 and TRBJ1-2; 8 bases map to TRBD1. The germline V gene has CDR1 SEHNR and CDR2 FQNEAQ (reference sequence). The CDR3 has 15 residues. J lost 7 bases, V lost 0 bases, and 7 bases had no gene match. This CDR3 reads CASSLALDRDSGYTF. CDR3 coding DNA: TGTGCCAGCAGCTTAGCGCTGGACAGGGACTCTGGCTACACCTTC.

In its sample, this clonotype was seen many times. The CDR3 DNA reads as TGTGCCAGCAGCTTAGATTGGGGCCAAGAGACCCAGTACTTC. Translated, it gives CASSLDWGQETQYF. This chain connects TRBV7-7 to TRBJ2-5; D ambiguous. The CDR3 length is 14 residues. Per the germline V gene, CDR1 is SSHAT and CDR2 is FNYEAQ (reference sequence). Trimming took 1 base from V and 1 from J, leaving 7 bases between them.

There are a few counts of this clonotype. The CDR3 coding sequence is TGTGCCAGCAGTTCGACCCCAGAGTTGCTAACGAACACTGAAGCTTTCTTT. It yields the protein CASSSTPELLTNTEAFF. The chain carries TRBV12-3 or TRBV12-4 and TRBJ1-1; no definite D call. The CDR3 is 17 residues long. Trimming pared 4 bases from V and 1 base from J, leaving 19 bases between.